This TCR beta chain was identified in a study of blood T cell repertoires in COVID-19. Assay: immunoSEQ multiplex PCR; the TCRdb copy retains only in-frame clones and omits some. This table holds hundreds of thousands of clones, roughly 85% found once. The CDR3 covers 13 residues. Germline CDR1 MNHEY, CDR2 SVGAGI. Trimming took 5 bases from V and 6 from J; bases not matched to a gene: 5. This receptor was identified in a woman aged 18-35 years who had recovered from COVID-19. The J gene is TRBJ1-2, the V gene TRBV6-5; 8 bases align to TRBD1. What was sequenced was peripheral blood. The CDR3 DNA reads TGTGCCAGCAGTAACGGACAGGGCCATGGCTACACCTTC. Its translation: CASSNGQGHGYTF.